Presented here are 11 T cell receptor beta chains from one specimen sequenced in a study of cytomegalovirus exposure and HLA in healthy donors. Primers: 60 Vbeta forward and 13 Jbeta reverse. Repertoires were generated with immunoSEQ multiplex PCR, while TCRdb's copy carries only in-frame clones and drops some. The sample has around 150,000 clones; 80% are singletons. Sequenced sample: PBMCs. Every receptor here comes from a young man in good health and CMV-seronegative.

This chain joins TRBV5-4 and TRBJ1-2; 12 bases are shared with TRBD1. After removal of 3 bases from V and 4 bases from J, the junction contained 7 bases not matched to a gene. Germline lookup yields CDR1 SGHNT and CDR2 YYREEE (reference sequence). This CDR3 comprises 16 residues. Here the CDR3 DNA reads TGTGCCAGCAGCTCCGGGACAGGGGGCCCATTCTATGGCTACACCTTC. Residues: CASSSGTGGPFYGYTF. Using reference TRBV5-4 and TRBJ1-2 for the parts outside the CDR3, the full variable domain is ETGVTQSPTHLIKTRGQQVTLRCSSQSGHNTVSWYQQALGQGPQFIFQYYREEENGRGNFPPRFSGLQFPNYSSELNVNALELDDSALYLCASSSGTGGPFYGYTFGSGTRLTVV.

The chain couples TRBV7-9 to TRBJ2-7; TRBD2 might be the D (6 bases). Germline CDR1 SEHNR, CDR2 FQNEAQ (reference sequence). V was shortened by 1 base and J by 2 bases, with 9 bases between the two germline ends. CDR3 length equals 14 residues. CDR3 region: CASSLGGDAYEQYF. The CDR3, as DNA: TGTGCCAGCAGCTTAGGGGGGGATGCCTACGAGCAGTACTTC.

The table lists this clone with a count of one. The genes are TRBV9 and TRBJ2-2, with TRBD1 identical over 7 bases. This CDR3 is built from 16 residues. The germline CDR1 and CDR2 sequences are SGDLS and YYNGEE. V was pared by 3 bases and J by 0 bases, with 5 bases of the junction left unmatched. CDR3 DNA sequence: TGTGCCAGCAGCGGCCCAGGGGGAACGAACACCGGGGAGCTGTTTTTT. Amino acids: CASSGPGGTNTGELFF. The whole variable domain, filled in from reference TRBV9 and TRBJ2-2, reads DSGVTQTPKHLITATGQRVTLRCSPRSGDLSVYWYQQSLDQGLQFLIQYYNGEERAKGNILERFSAQQFPDLHSELNLSSLELGDSALYFCASSGPGGTNTGELFFGEGSRLTVL.

J is TRBJ2-7 and V is TRBV27; 7 nucleotides agree with TRBD1. The CDR3 spans 17 residues. Germline CDR1 and CDR2: MNHEY and SMNVEV (reference sequence). The junction had 17 bases not matched to a gene; V was cut back by 5 bases and J by 4 bases. The CDR3 sequence: CASSTADRDRPIYEQYF. CDR3 DNA: TGTGCCAGCAGTACCGCTGACAGGGACCGACCTATTTACGAGCAGTACTTC.

The chain couples TRBV11-3 to TRBJ1-1; D may be TRBD1 (5 bases). Germline V gene lookup returns CDR1 SGHNT and CDR2 YENEEA. V dropped 2 bases and J dropped 1 base, with 5 bases sitting between them. The CDR3 runs 13 residues. The CDR3: CASSLQGNTEAFF. DNA of the CDR3: TGTGCCAGCAGCTTACAGGGGAACACTGAAGCTTTCTTT. The variable domain in full, with the rest retrieved from reference TRBV11-3 and TRBJ1-1, is EAGVVQSPRYKIIEKKQPVAFWCNPISGHNTLYWYLQNLGQGPELLIRYENEEAVDDSQLPKDRFSAERLKGVDSTLKIQPAELGDSAVYLCASSLQGNTEAFFGQGTRLTVV.

The rearrangement uses TRBV29-1 and TRBJ1-2, with D unclear. Between the trimmed V and J ends, which lost 6 bases and 8 bases, there was a span of 16 bases. Germline V gives CDR1 SQVTM, CDR2 ANQGSEA. The CDR3 covers 12 residues. As DNA, the CDR3 is TGCAGCGTAGTATCGGGAGATAAGGGCTACACCTTC. Translating it yields CSVVSGDKGYTF.

This chain links TRBV6-6 with TRBJ2-5; 9 nucleotides line up with TRBD2. Germline V gene data show CDR1 as MNHNY and CDR2 as SVGAGI (reference sequence). This CDR3 is built from 16 residues. The ends lost 0 bases at V and 2 bases at J; junction bases unmatched: 4. This CDR3 reads CASSYSRGGEQETQYF. DNA for the CDR3: TGTGCCAGCAGTTACTCGCGGGGGGGGGAGCAAGAGACCCAGTACTTC.

The chain is built from TRBV28 and TRBJ1-5, with a tentative D call TRBD1 (6 bases). Per germline, CDR1 MDHEN and CDR2 SYDVKM. This CDR3 is 16 amino acids long. V dropped 2 bases and J dropped 2 bases, with 13 bases sitting between them. The chain's CDR3 is CASSLEQGSGNQPQHF. The CDR3 region has the DNA TGTGCCAGCAGTTTAGAGCAGGGGTCGGGCAATCAGCCCCAGCATTTT.

As to this clone: With only one base between it and a far larger clone, this is likely a read error. Additional DNA sequences in this sample encode the identical CDR3. The DNA for the CDR3 is TGCGCCAGCAGCCAAGCTAGATACCGGGGGGCCCTGAAAGCTTTCTTT. Its protein is CASSQARYRGALKAFF. This rearrangement joins TRBV4-1 to TRBJ1-1; perhaps TRBD1 as D (6 bases). Germline assignment: CDR1 MGHRA and CDR2 YSYEKL. The CDR3 consists of 16 residues. V was trimmed by 1 base and J by 9 bases, leaving 21 bases between them.

V usage is TRBV6-5 and J usage is TRBJ2-7; 14 nucleotides line up with TRBD2. Looked up from germline, CDR1 is MNHEY and CDR2 is SVGAGI. The V gene end was trimmed by 5 bases and the J gene end by 5 bases; junction bases not matched to a gene: 5. The CDR3 length is 15 residues. In nucleotides, the CDR3 is TGTGCCAGCAGTCCTCAGGGACTAGCGGGAGACGAGCAGTACTTC. As protein: CASSPQGLAGDEQYF.

V and J are TRBV11-2 and TRBJ2-3; a weak D match, TRBD2 (5 bases). V was cut by 2 bases and J by 2 bases, with 11 bases left in between. Germline V CDR1 and CDR2: SGHAT, FQNNGV. The CDR3 has 15 residues. CDR3 coding DNA: TGTGCCAGCAGCTTACTAAACGGGAACACAGATACGCAGTATTTT. Protein sequence: CASSLLNGNTDTQYF.